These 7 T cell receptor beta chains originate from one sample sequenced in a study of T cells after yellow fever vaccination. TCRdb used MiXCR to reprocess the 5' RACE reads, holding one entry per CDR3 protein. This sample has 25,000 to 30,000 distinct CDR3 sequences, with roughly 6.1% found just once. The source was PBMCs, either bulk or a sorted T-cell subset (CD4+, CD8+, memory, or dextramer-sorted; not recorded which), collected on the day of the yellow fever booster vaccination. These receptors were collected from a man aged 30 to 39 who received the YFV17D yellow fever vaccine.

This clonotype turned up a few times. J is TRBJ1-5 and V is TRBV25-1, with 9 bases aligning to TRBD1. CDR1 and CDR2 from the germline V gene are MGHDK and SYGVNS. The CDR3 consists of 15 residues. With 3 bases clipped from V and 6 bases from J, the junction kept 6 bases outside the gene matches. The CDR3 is CASSEEGTGIQPQHF. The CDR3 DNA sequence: TGTGCCAGCAGTGAGGAGGGGACAGGGATTCAGCCCCAGCATTTT. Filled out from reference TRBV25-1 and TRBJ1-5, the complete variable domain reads EADIYQTPRYLVIGTGKKITLECSQTMGHDKMYWYQQDPGMELHLIHYSYGVNSTEKGDLSSESTVSRIRTEHFPLTLESARPSHTSQYLCASSEEGTGIQPQHFGDGTRLSIL.

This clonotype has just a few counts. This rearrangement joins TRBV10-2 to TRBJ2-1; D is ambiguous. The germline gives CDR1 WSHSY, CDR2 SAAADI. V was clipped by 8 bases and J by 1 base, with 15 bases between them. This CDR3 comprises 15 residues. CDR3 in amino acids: CASGRSQNSYNEQFF. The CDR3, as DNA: TGCGCCAGCGGTCGCAGTCAAAATTCCTACAATGAGCAGTTCTTC.

The CDR3 reads CASRGLAGVVGEQFF. As DNA, the CDR3 is TGTGCCAGCAGGGGACTAGCGGGAGTGGTCGGTGAGCAGTTCTTC. The chain has TRBV6-1 and TRBJ2-1; 14 positions match TRBD2. After removal of 6 bases from V and 9 bases from J, the junction contained 7 bases not matched to a gene. Germline V CDR1 and CDR2: MNHNS, SASEGT. The CDR3 runs 15 residues.

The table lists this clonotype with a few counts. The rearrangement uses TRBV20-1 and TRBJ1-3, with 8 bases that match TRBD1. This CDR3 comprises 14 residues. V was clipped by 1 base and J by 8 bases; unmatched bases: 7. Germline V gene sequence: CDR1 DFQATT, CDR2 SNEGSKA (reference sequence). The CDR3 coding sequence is TGCAGTGCTAGAGGGCTTGGACAGGGAGACACCATATATTTT. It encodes CSARGLGQGDTIYF.

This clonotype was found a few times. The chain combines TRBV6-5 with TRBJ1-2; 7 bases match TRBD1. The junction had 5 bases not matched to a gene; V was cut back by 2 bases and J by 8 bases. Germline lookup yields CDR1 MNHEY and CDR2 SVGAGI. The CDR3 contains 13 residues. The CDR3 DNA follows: TGTGCCAGCAGTTACACAGGGGCCTCGGGCTACACCTTC. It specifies CASSYTGASGYTF.

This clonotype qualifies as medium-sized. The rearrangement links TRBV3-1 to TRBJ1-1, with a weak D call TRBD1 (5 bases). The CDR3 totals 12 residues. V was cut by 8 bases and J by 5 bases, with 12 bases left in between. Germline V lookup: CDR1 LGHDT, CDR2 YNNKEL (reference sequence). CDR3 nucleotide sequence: TGTGCCAGCCGCGCGGGGGGGACTGAAGCTTTCTTT. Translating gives CASRAGGTEAFF.

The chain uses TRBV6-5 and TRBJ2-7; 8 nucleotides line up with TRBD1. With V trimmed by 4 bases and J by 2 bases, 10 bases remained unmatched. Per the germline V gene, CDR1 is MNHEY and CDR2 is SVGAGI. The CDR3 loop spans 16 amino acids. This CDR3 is CASSSTTGGNPYEQYF. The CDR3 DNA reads TGTGCCAGCAGTTCAACCACAGGGGGGAACCCCTACGAGCAGTACTTC.